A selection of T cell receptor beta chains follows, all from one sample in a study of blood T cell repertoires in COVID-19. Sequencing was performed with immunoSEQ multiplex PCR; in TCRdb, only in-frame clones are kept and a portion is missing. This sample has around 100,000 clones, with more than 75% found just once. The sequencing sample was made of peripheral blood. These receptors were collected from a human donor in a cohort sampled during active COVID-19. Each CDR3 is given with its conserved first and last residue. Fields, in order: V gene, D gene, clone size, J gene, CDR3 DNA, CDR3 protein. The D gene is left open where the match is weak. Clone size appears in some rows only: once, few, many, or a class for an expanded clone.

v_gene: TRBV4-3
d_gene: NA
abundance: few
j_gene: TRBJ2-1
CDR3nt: TGCGCCAGCAGCCTCTCGCGGGCAACCTACAATGAGCAGTTCTTC
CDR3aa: CASSLSRATYNEQFF

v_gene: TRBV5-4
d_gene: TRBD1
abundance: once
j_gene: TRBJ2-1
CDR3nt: TGTGCCAGCAGCTTGGCCGGGACAGGCTACAATGAGCAGTTCTTC
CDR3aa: CASSLAGTGYNEQFF

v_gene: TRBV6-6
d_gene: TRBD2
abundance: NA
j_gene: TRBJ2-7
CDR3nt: TGTGCCAGCAGCCTTAGCGGGCCGGAGCAGTACTTC
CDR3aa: CASSLSGPEQYF

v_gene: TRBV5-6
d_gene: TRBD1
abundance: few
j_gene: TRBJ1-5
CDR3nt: TGTGCCAGCAGTCCCGGACAGGGACTGGGGCAGCCCCAGCATTTT
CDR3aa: CASSPGQGLGQPQHF

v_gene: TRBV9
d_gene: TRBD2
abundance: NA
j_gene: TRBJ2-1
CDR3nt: TGTGCCAGCAGCTCAAGCGGGAGTTCCTACAATGAGCAGTTCTTC
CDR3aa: CASSSSGSSYNEQFF

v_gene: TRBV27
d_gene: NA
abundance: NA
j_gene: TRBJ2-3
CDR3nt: TGTGCCAGCAGTTTAGGGAGAAGGGGCACAGATACGCAGTATTTT
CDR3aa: CASSLGRRGTDTQYF

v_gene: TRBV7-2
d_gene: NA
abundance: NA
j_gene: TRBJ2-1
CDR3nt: TGTGCCAGCAGCTCCTCCTCCGGGGTAACGTACAATGAGCAGTTCTTC
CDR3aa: CASSSSSGVTYNEQFF

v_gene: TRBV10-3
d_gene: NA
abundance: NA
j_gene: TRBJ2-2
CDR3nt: TGTGCCACCCGGTGGGCGACGAACACCGGGGAGCTGTTTTTT
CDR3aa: CATRWATNTGELFF

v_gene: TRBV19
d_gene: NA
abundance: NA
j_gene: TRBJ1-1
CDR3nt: TGTGCCAGTAGCGAACAGGGCGGCACTGAAGCTTTCTTT
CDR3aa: CASSEQGGTEAFF

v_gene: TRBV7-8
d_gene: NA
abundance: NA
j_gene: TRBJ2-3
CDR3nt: TGTGCCAGCAGCGCACGGAGTTCTGGCACAGATACGCAGTATTTT
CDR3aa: CASSARSSGTDTQYF

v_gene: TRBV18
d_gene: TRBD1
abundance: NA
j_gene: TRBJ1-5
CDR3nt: TGTGCCAGCCGGGACAGGGGGGATCAGCCCCAGCATTTT
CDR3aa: CASRDRGDQPQHF

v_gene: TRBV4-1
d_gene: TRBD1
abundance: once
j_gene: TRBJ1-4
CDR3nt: TGCGCCAGCCGGGACAGGGGGCTGACTAATGAAAAACTGTTTTTT
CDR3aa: CASRDRGLTNEKLFF

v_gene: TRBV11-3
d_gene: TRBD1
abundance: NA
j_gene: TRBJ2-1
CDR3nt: TGTGCCAGCAGCCGACTCGGACAGGGAGGCAATGAGCAGTTCTTC
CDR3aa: CASSRLGQGGNEQFF

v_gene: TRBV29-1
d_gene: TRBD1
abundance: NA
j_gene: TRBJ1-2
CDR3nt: TGCAGCGTTCGAACCGGGACAGATTTTGGCTACACCTTC
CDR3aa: CSVRTGTDFGYTF

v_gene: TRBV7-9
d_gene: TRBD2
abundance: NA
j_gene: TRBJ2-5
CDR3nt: TGTGCCAGCAGCTCCGGGACTAGCGGGGGGGAGACCCAGTACTTC
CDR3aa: CASSSGTSGGETQYF

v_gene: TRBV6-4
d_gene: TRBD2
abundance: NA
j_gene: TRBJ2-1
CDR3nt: TGTGCCAGCAGTGACTCGGCTGCGGGGGGAGGTGAGCAGTTCTTC
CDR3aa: CASSDSAAGGGEQFF

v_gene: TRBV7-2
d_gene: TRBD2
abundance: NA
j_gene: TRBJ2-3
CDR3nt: TGTGCCAGCAGCTCTGGACTAGCGAGGGATACGCAGTATTTT
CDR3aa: CASSSGLARDTQYF

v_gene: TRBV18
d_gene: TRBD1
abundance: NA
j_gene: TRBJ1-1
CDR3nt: TGTGCCAGCTCACCCTCCGGGACAGCCCCGACGGGTGAAGCTTTCTTT
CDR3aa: CASSPSGTAPTGEAFF

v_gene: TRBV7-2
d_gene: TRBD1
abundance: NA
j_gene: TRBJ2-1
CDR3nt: TGTGCCAGCAGCTTAGGGACAGGGAATTACAATGAGCAGTTCTTC
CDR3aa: CASSLGTGNYNEQFF

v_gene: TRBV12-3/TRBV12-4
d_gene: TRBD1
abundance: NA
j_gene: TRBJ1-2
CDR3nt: TGTGCCAGCAGTACAGACAGGGTAGGCTACACCTTC
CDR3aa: CASSTDRVGYTF

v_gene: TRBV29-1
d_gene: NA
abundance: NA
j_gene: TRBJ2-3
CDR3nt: TGTGTGGGGAAGCGGAGCACAGATACGCAGTATTTT
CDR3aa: CVGKRSTDTQYF

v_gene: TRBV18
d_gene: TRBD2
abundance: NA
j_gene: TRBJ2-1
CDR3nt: TGTGCCAGCTCACCACCCACTAGCGGGAGCTATGAGCAGTTCTTC
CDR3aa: CASSPPTSGSYEQFF

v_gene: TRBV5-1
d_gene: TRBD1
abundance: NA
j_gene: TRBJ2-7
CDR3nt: TGCGCCAGCAGCTTGGCCCTAAGGGACAGCTCCTACGAGCAGTACTTC
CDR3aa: CASSLALRDSSYEQYF

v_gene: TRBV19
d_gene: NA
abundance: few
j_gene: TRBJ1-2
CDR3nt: TGTGCCAGTAGTAGGGGGACACCTGGCTACACCTTC
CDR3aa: CASSRGTPGYTF

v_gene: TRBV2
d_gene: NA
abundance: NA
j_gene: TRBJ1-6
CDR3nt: TGTGCCAGCAGTGGGGTCCGGGGTGGTTCCTATAATTCACCCCTCCACTTT
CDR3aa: CASSGVRGGSYNSPLHF